This T cell receptor (beta chain) was obtained from a study of blood T cell repertoires in COVID-19. The assay was immunoSEQ multiplex PCR, and TCRdb's table has in-frame clones only and misses some. The data show under 200,000 clones, roughly 80% seen once. Germline-derived CDR1 and CDR2 are SGHVS and FNYEAQ. After removal of 3 bases from V and 0 bases from J, the junction contained 22 bases not matched to a gene. The CDR3 covers 22 residues. The TCR sequence derives from a woman in her 40s with acute or convalescent COVID-19. The chain is built from TRBV7-6 and TRBJ2-1, with TRBD2 identical over 8 bases. The sequenced sample consisted of peripheral blood. This CDR3 reads CASSFRLPGGDYTESSYNEQFF. CDR3 DNA sequence: TGTGCCAGCAGCTTTAGGCTCCCGGGGGGGGACTACACGGAGAGCTCCTACAATGAGCAGTTCTTC.